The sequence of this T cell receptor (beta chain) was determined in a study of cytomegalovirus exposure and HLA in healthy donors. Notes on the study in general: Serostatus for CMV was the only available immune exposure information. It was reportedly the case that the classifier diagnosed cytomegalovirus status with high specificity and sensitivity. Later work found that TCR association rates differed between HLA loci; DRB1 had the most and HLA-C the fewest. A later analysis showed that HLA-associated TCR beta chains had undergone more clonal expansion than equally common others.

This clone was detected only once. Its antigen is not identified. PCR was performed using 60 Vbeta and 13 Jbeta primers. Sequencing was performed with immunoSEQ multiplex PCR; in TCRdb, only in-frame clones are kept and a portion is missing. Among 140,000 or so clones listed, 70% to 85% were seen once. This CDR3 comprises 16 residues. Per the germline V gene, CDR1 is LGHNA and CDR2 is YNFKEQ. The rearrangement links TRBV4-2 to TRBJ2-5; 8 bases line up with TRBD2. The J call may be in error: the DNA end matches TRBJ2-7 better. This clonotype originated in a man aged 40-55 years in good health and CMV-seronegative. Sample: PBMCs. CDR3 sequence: CASSPLFERGNYEQYF. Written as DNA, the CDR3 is TGTGCCAGCAGCCCTCTTTTCGAGCGGGGGAATTACGAGCAGTACTTC.